A single T cell receptor (beta chain) is shown here with its context. The specificity of this receptor is unknown. A commercial ELISA kit detecting HCMV-specific IgG in serum was used to determine HCMV serostatus. Peripheral blood mononuclear cells were isolated from blood by Ficoll density gradient centrifugation. The data were obtained in a study of T cells expressing NK-cell markers (dated by TCRdb to the early 2020s). Turning to the overall study: In sorted CD3+CD56+NKG2C+, CD3+CD56+NKG2C- and CD3+CD56-NKG2C+ T-cell subsets from about 8 donors, TCR beta-chain repertoires were profiled. Of the eight sequenced donors, seven were found to be HCMV-seropositive and one was found to be HCMV-seronegative. The study sequenced eight donors, all healthy volunteers chosen at random: three men and five women. The libraries were sequenced on Illumina HiSeq 2000/2500, MiSeq or NextSeq, producing 2 x 150 bp reads. Paper-wide results and their limitations: Those dominant clonotypes were again the most abundant among CD3+CD56-NKG2C+ cells in a few donors, at about 28.3-65%. In six donors, the dominant CD3+CD56+NKG2C+ clonotypes ranked among the top 10 CD8+ clonotypes, making up about 1.0-7.0% of CD8+ T cells. Whether the expanded NKG2C-expressing T cell clones were specific for HCMV antigens remained unclear.

The CDR3 covers 14 residues, taking in both the cysteine and the phenylalanine. Nucleotide data are not available. For CDR1 and CDR2, the germline V gene lists SGHRS and YFSETQ. The sample was run on an Illumina HiSeq 2000. The TCR beta cDNA libraries were made using 5'RACE template switching, a step that added both a universal primer site and unique molecular identifiers. cDNA synthesis was primed from the TCR beta constant segment and was followed by two successive PCR amplification steps. For the original study's pipeline: MIGEC handled demultiplexing of the reads and grouping by UMI, while MiTCR was used to assemble and quantify clonotypes. To exclude erroneous sequences, only TCR cDNA sequences supported by at least two reads were retained. Downstream repertoire analysis used the tcR package, and clonotypes were matched across fractions by CDR3 nucleotide sequence plus V segment. VDJmatch was used to annotate antigen specificity against VDJdb, with one amino acid substitution in CDR3 allowed. TCRdb reprocessed the reads, so every CDR3 protein sequence counts as one entry and DNA is not shown. The V and J calls here are based on TCRdb, not the publication. For this sample, the table gives about 550,000 distinct CDR3 sequences. The ten largest clonotypes hold 3.5% to 4.5% of the sample.

Sequenced material: blood T cells: a sorted CD56 or NKG2C T cell subset, CD4+ or CD8+ T cells, or bulk PBMC T cells (not recorded which). The TCR sequence derives from a man aged 18-30 years in good health. Donor details come from another sample of the same person, matched by shared clones. The chain joins TRBV5-1 to TRBJ2-3. The CDR3: CASSKDHSTDTQYF.